This T cell receptor beta chain emerged from a study of T cells after posttransplantation cyclophosphamide. Overall study findings and caveats: TRB overlap between skin or GI tissue T cells and blood was limited. Recipient CMV seropositivity and CMV reactivation strongly tracked TRB clonality. Later blood repertoires were often dominated by clones from the donor CD8+ memory compartment.

The table lists this clone with many counts. The antigen is not known. Clones were sequenced by immunoSEQ multiplex PCR, and TCRdb holds only the in-frame ones, with some missing. This sample has thousands of clones, each found more than once. The CDR3 loop spans 15 amino acids. The V and J ends lost 2 bases and 8 bases respectively, with 16 bases between them. From germline, CDR1 is MNHNS and CDR2 SASEGT. Treatment was busulfan-fludarabine conditioning, a marrow graft, and cyclophosphamide on days +3 and +4. The TCR originated in a male patient aged 60-70 years who received an allogeneic stem cell transplant from a related donor and was CMV-positive. Some of these T cells may belong to the graft donor. Sequences were derived from PBMCs, sampled after allogeneic stem cell transplant with posttransplant cyclophosphamide. The J gene is TRBJ2-4, the V gene TRBV6-1; a weak D match, TRBD2 (5 bases). The CDR3 bases are TGTGCCAGCAGTGAACTTTGGCCGGACTCTGACATTCAGTACTTC. Its protein product is CASSELWPDSDIQYF.